This T cell receptor (beta chain) came from a study of blood T cell repertoires in COVID-19 (TCRdb year 2020). Describing the broader study: Collaborator samples came from the United States, Italy and Spain and covered acute and convalescent phases of COVID-19. The prospective study material was composed of cDNA or gDNA derived from T cells, B-cell-depleted T cells, or PBMCs. The dataset comprised deeply sampled blood TCRbeta repertoires from subjects exposed to, actively infected with, or recovered from COVID-19. The repertoires were released in a freely available public database intended as a resource for research on the immune response to SARS-CoV-2. Samples were obtained from the ongoing ImmuneRACE study (first 160 participants) and from approximately 1,200 subjects provided by 6 global collaborators. A de-identified subject ID, COVID-19 status, age in years and sex were almost always included in the sample metadata. Where available, HLA class I and class II types were taken from metadata supplied by the sample provider and were not determined by assay-based typing.

Enrolling through a virtual design, the prospective study's participants ranged in age from roughly 18 to 100 years and lived across roughly 24 United States geographic areas. To assign participants to cohorts, the prospective study relied on clinical history that participants themselves reported in a screening survey and a study questionnaire. Mobile phlebotomists in the prospective study collected whole blood, serum and a nasopharyngeal or oropharyngeal swab from every participant. Participants in the prospective study had the option to provide additional blood draws and questionnaires over a roughly two-month period. Prospective study blood samples were shipped either frozen or at room temperature before DNA extraction. For this clone: No cognate antigen has been identified for it. Within one base of it there is no much larger clone, and no base qualities were kept.

TCRbeta CDR3 regions were amplified from genomic DNA by means of the immunoSEQ Assay, a bias-controlled multiplex PCR. Concerning the study's data processing: The number of nucleated cells in each sample was estimated by amplification of reference gene primers within the assay. To quantify the absolute abundance of each unique TCRbeta CDR3 rearrangement, sequence reads were collapsed and filtered. Productive Simpson clonality was computed per sample as the square root of Simpson's diversity index over productive rearrangements. This is the immuneACCESS table as TCRdb keeps it, with only in-frame sequences that have V and J called. A part of the clones is gone; compared with another copy, unresolved V genes explain less than half, and the rest is unexplained. D and trimming come from the DNA, and the V and J calls and clone size come from that table. Here the sample has roughly 250,000 clones; around 90% occur a single time. The ten biggest clones cover about 6% of the sample.

The cysteine opens and the phenylalanine closes a CDR3 of 17 amino acids. Solely the CDR3 DNA is kept, with 51 bases framed from the first base. At the junction V is shortened by 0 bases and J by 1 base; bases outside the gene matches: 7. Based on the germline V gene, the CDR1 and CDR2 sequences are MDHEN and SYDVKM. On the study overall, not on this receptor specifically: How much clinical and demographic metadata was included differed by source and by participant, and the metadata was provided uncurated.

The origin of this receptor is a woman younger than 45 with acute COVID-19. The sequence is built from TRBV28 and TRBJ2-7, and 9 junctional nucleotides match TRBD1. Material for sequencing was PBMCs or T cells enriched from blood (not recorded which). The nucleotide sequence reads as follows: TGTGCCAGCAGTTTATGGATGGGGGACAGGGTATCCTACGAGCAGTACTTC. This translates into CASSLWMGDRVSYEQYF.